This T cell receptor (beta chain) was sequenced in a study of blood T cell repertoires in COVID-19. Study background: Sites in the United States, Italy and Spain provided acute and convalescent COVID-19 samples. Nucleic acid was either cDNA or gDNA, and it came from T cells, B-cell-depleted T cells, or PBMCs.

How the authors handled the data: Amplified reference gene primers provided the basis for estimating nucleated cell counts. Libraries were prepared by immunoSEQ multiplex PCR; TCRdb keeps only in-frame clonotypes and omits some of them. Clone size and V and J calls were adopted from that table, with D and trimming inferred from the DNA. The sample records some 110,000 clones, 60% to 80% being singletons. Per germline, CDR1 MNHNS and CDR2 SASEGT. The CDR3 extends over 14 amino acids. With V trimmed by 5 bases and J by 5 bases, 7 bases remained unmatched. The receptor's source is a human donor with acute or convalescent COVID-19. The donor label of this sample is uncertain. Sequenced material: peripheral blood. The chain recombines TRBV6-1 with TRBJ2-5; TRBD2 matches 8 bases. The CDR3 loop is CASSPSGGGETQYF. As DNA, the CDR3 is TGTGCCAGCAGTCCCAGCGGGGGCGGGGAGACCCAGTACTTC.